Listed below are T cell receptor beta chains from one sample, sequenced in a study of neurological immune-mediated disorders. TCRdb independently ran MiXCR on the 5' RACE reads; one entry per CDR3 protein. The table has just under 45,000 distinct CDR3 sequences, under 25% seen once; the top ten hold more than 4%. What was sequenced was PBMCs. These receptors were taken from a man between 60 and 75 years old with HTLV-1-associated myelopathy (HAM/TSP). Both conserved end residues are part of each CDR3. A D gene is named only where the DNA matches it firmly.

d_call: -
j_call: TRBJ1-5
v_call: TRBV6-2/TRBV6-3
cdr3_aa: CASSFPHSTQHF

d_call: -
j_call: TRBJ2-5
v_call: TRBV20-1
cdr3_aa: CSPKGDQETQYF

d_call: TRBD2
j_call: TRBJ2-3
v_call: TRBV2
cdr3_aa: CASSLLAGGTDTQYF

d_call: -
j_call: TRBJ1-1
v_call: TRBV7-3
cdr3_aa: CASSLMPGLNTEAFF

d_call: -
j_call: TRBJ2-6
v_call: TRBV20-1
cdr3_aa: CSARFGGSGANVLTF

d_call: -
j_call: TRBJ2-3
v_call: TRBV5-1
cdr3_aa: CASSLPLQRRTTDTQYF

d_call: TRBD2
j_call: TRBJ2-1
v_call: TRBV10-1
cdr3_aa: CASSESGLAGGPVGQFF

d_call: -
j_call: TRBJ1-1
v_call: TRBV20-1
cdr3_aa: CSAKEAGPNTEAFF

d_call: TRBD1
j_call: TRBJ2-2
v_call: TRBV5-1
cdr3_aa: CASSFQQGTATGELFF

d_call: -
j_call: TRBJ1-1
v_call: TRBV5-5
cdr3_aa: CASSFGTQNTEAFF

d_call: -
j_call: TRBJ2-6
v_call: TRBV10-2
cdr3_aa: CASSERDSGANILTF

d_call: -
j_call: TRBJ1-4
v_call: TRBV20-1
cdr3_aa: CSAVGGGDEKLFF

d_call: -
j_call: TRBJ2-1
v_call: TRBV5-5
cdr3_aa: CASSSQGRSQGEQFF

d_call: -
j_call: TRBJ2-3
v_call: TRBV4-1
cdr3_aa: CASRPQGQDTDTQYF

d_call: -
j_call: TRBJ2-2
v_call: TRBV12-3/TRBV12-4
cdr3_aa: CASSFSQTNTGELFF

d_call: TRBD2
j_call: TRBJ2-3
v_call: TRBV11-3
cdr3_aa: CASSFSGGSTDTQYF

d_call: -
j_call: TRBJ2-2
v_call: TRBV20-1
cdr3_aa: CSALDGFANTGELFF

d_call: -
j_call: TRBJ1-1
v_call: TRBV4-1
cdr3_aa: CASSHPAAGPNTEAFF

d_call: -
j_call: TRBJ1-1
v_call: TRBV15
cdr3_aa: CATRREVNTEAFF

d_call: TRBD1
j_call: TRBJ1-1
v_call: TRBV5-1
cdr3_aa: CASSTRGQKDEAFF